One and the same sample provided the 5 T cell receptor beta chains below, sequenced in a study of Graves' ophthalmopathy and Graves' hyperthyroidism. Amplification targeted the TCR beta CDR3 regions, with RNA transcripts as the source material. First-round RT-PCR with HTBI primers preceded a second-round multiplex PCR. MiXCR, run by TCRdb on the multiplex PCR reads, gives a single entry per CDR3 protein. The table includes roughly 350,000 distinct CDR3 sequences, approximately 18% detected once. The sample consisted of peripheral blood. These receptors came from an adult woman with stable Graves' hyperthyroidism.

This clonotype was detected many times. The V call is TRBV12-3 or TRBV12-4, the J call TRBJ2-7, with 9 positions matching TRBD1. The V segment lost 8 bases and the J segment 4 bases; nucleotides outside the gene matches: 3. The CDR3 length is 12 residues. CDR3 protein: CASGQGKYEQYF. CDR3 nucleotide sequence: TGTGCCAGCGGACAGGGGAAGTACGAGCAGTACTTC.

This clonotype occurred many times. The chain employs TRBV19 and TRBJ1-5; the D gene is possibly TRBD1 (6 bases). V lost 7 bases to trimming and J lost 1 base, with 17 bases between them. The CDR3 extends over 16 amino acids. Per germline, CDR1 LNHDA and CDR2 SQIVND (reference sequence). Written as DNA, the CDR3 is TGTGCCAGTATAAAGGGGGGTCTTAGGAGCAATCAGCCCCAGCATTTT. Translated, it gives CASIKGGLRSNQPQHF.

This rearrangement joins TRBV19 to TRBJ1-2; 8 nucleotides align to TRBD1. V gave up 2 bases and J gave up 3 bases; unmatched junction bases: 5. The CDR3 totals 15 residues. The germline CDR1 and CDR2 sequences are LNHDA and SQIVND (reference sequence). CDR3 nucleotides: TGTGCCAGTAGTATATATTCGGGACAGGACTATGGCTACACCTTC. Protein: CASSIYSGQDYGYTF.

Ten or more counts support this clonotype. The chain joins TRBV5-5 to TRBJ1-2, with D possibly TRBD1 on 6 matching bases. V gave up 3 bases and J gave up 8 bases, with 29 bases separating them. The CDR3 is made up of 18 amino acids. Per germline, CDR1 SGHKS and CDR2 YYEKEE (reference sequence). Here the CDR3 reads CASSSVQTTRQAARGYTF. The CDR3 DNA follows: TGTGCCAGCAGCTCGGTCCAGACTACCCGACAGGCAGCCCGGGGCTACACCTTC.

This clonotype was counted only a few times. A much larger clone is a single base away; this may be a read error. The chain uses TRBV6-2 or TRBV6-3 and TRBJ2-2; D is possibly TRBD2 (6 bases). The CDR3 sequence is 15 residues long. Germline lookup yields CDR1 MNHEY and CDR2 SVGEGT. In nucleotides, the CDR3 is TGTGCCAGCATCCATGGAAGGACGGTAACCGGGGGGCTGTTTTTT. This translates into CASIHGRTVTGGLFF.